This T cell receptor beta chain was captured by sequencing in a study of blood T cell repertoires in COVID-19. For the study at large: Sources were T cells, B-cell-depleted T cells, or PBMCs; the material itself was cDNA or gDNA.

V lost 5 bases, J lost 4 bases, and 9 bases lay in between. Germline values: CDR1 LGHNT, CDR2 FRNRAP. The CDR3 sequence is 13 residues long. In the study's own analysis: Nucleated cell number was recorded as an estimate derived from reference gene primer amplification. The table came from immunoSEQ multiplex PCR; TCRdb's copy has only in-frame clones and leaves some out. V, J and clone size are taken as reported in that table, and D and trimming were inferred from the DNA itself. The sample shows 200,000 to 250,000 clones, 86% of them seen only once. The receptor comes from a man older than 75 with acute or convalescent COVID-19. The V and J genes are TRBV12-5 and TRBJ2-1; possibly TRBD2 for D (5 bases). The source material was peripheral blood. The CDR3, as DNA: TGTGCTAGTGGTCTCCCGGGGTACAATGAGCAGTTCTTC. Its protein is CASGLPGYNEQFF.